The present T cell receptor (beta chain) was sequenced within a study of cytomegalovirus exposure and HLA in healthy donors. Study findings and constraints: As a later analysis showed, a missense DCLRE1C variant was linked to trimming of TCR beta V- and J-genes. It emerged from a later analysis that several of the most significant clusters appeared to be linked to common viral pathogens. In vitro confirmation showed three CMV-associated chains to be CMV antigen specific.

Comments on this clone: Antigen specificity is unknown.

J was trimmed by 0 bases and V by 1 base; bases with no gene match: 5. There are 18 residues in the CDR3. Germline CDR1 LGHNA, CDR2 YNFKEQ. Researchers ran the PCR with 60 Vbeta and 13 Jbeta primers. Data came from immunoSEQ multiplex PCR; TCRdb stores just in-frame clones and leaves some out. The sample records about 87,000 clones, 70% to 80% being singletons. Sequenced sample: PBMCs. This TCR was sampled from a man aged 30 to 39 in good health and CMV-seropositive. This chain links TRBV4-2 with TRBJ2-5; 13 bases fit TRBD2. The CDR3 DNA reads as TGTGCCAGCAGCCAAGGACTAGCGGGGGGCCACTACCAAGAGACCCAGTACTTC. Its translation: CASSQGLAGGHYQETQYF.